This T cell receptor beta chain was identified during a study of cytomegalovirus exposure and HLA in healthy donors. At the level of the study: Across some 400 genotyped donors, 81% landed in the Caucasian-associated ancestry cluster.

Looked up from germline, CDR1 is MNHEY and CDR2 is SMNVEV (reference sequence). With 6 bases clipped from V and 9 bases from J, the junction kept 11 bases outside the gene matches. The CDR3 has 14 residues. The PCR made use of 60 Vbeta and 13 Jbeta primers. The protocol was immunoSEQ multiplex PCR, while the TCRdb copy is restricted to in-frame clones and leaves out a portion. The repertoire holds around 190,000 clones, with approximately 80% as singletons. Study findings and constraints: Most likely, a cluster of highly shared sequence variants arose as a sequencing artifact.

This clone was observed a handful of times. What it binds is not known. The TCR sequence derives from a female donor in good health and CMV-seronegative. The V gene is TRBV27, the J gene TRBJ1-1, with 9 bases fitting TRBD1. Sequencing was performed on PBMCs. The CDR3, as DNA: TGTGCCAGCAGACCCGCCGGGACAGGGTTTAAAGCTTTCTTT. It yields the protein CASRPAGTGFKAFF.